This T cell receptor beta chain originates from a study of control samples from healthy donors and cancer patients. Here immunoSEQ multiplex PCR was the method, and the copy in TCRdb shows in-frame clones only, minus some. This sample yields 45,000 to 55,000 clones, of which 93% are seen a single time; around a quarter belongs to the top ten. This clonotype originated in a woman aged 45-59 years with head and neck cancer. The source material was PBMCs.

The CDR3 reads CASSWDFIPRLTNEKLFF. The DNA for the CDR3 is TGTGCCAGCAGTTGGGACTTCATCCCGCGTCTGACTAATGAAAAACTGTTTTTT. V usage is TRBV11-3 and J usage is TRBJ1-4, with a weak D call TRBD1 (5 bases). CDR3 length: 18 residues. Looked up from germline, CDR1 is SGHNT and CDR2 is YENEEA. The V end lost 6 bases, the J end lost 2 bases, and 22 bases lay between the germline ends. The whole variable domain, filled in from reference TRBV11-3 and TRBJ1-4, reads EAGVVQSPRYKIIEKKQPVAFWCNPISGHNTLYWYLQNLGQGPELLIRYENEEAVDDSQLPKDRFSAERLKGVDSTLKIQPAELGDSAVYLCASSWDFIPRLTNEKLFFGSGTQLSVL.